These T cell receptor beta chains were read from a single sample in a study of control samples from healthy donors and cancer patients. The protocol was immunoSEQ multiplex PCR, while the TCRdb copy is restricted to in-frame clones and leaves out a portion. The table has some 160,000 clones, approximately 90% seen once. The source material was blood. These receptor sequences come from a woman in her twenties or thirties in good health. Each CDR3 is given with its conserved first and last residue. D genes are given only for firm matches. Some rows mark clone size as missing; the rest say once, few, many or name a class of expanded clone.

CDR3 length	D gene	clone size	J gene	V gene	CDR3 protein	CDR3 DNA
16	.	.	TRBJ1-1	TRBV6-5	CASSYRAGTTSGEAFF	TGTGCCAGCAGTTACCGAGCCGGGACAACTTCAGGTGAAGCTTTCTTT
14	.	.	TRBJ2-5	TRBV7-3	CASSEGSGQETQYF	TGTGCCAGCAGCGAAGGAAGCGGGCAAGAGACCCAGTACTTC
13	.	.	TRBJ1-1	TRBV5-5	CASSLVHDTEAFF	TGTGCCAGCAGCTTGGTACACGACACTGAAGCTTTCTTT
15	.	.	TRBJ2-2	TRBV21-1	CASSKVLENTGELFF	TGTGCCAGCAGCAAAGTCCTTGAGAACACCGGGGAGCTGTTTTTT
19	TRBD2	.	TRBJ2-2	TRBV27	CASSPPGLAGAGRTGELFF	TGTGCCAGCAGTCCCCCGGGACTAGCGGGTGCGGGGCGGACCGGGGAGCTGTTTTTT
15	TRBD1	.	TRBJ1-1	TRBV18	CASSAGTGSNTEAFF	TGTGCCAGCTCAGCTGGGACAGGGTCAAACACTGAAGCTTTCTTT
15	TRBD1	.	TRBJ1-1	TRBV9	CASSPRDSINTEAFF	TGTGCCAGCAGCCCTCGGGACAGCATCAACACTGAAGCTTTCTTT
14	.	.	TRBJ1-4	TRBV5-1	CASSPDRAREKLFF	TGCGCCAGCAGCCCGGACCGGGCCCGGGAAAAACTGTTTTTT
15	.	few	TRBJ2-7	TRBV4-2	CASSHYRSGSYEQYF	TGTGCCAGCAGCCACTACCGAAGCGGGTCCTACGAGCAGTACTTC
18	TRBD2	once	TRBJ2-7	TRBV2	CASSESWLAELSVWEQYF	TGTGCCAGCAGTGAATCTTGGCTAGCGGAATTATCAGTGTGGGAGCAGTACTTC
17	.	.	TRBJ1-4	TRBV19	CASSIDGEEEANEKLFF	TGTGCCAGTAGTATAGATGGAGAAGAGGAGGCTAATGAAAAACTGTTTTTT
12	.	.	TRBJ2-1	TRBV7-9	CASSLVDNEQFF	TGTGCCAGCAGCTTAGTAGACAATGAGCAGTTCTTC
11	.	.	TRBJ1-2	TRBV24-1	CATSAGYGYTF	TGTGCCACCAGTGCCGGATATGGCTACACCTTC
15	.	.	TRBJ2-1	TRBV2	CASRPGRGVYNEQFF	TGTGCCAGCAGGCCGGGACGAGGGGTGTACAATGAGCAGTTCTTC
14	.	once	TRBJ2-2	TRBV11-2	CASSLGVGDGELFF	TGTGCCAGCAGCTTAGGGGTGGGGGACGGGGAGCTGTTTTTT
16	.	once	TRBJ1-2	TRBV9	CASSVGAGISNYGYTF	TGTGCCAGCAGCGTGGGGGCTGGGATATCCAACTATGGCTACACCTTC
13	.	.	TRBJ1-1	TRBV10-2	CASSDLMNTEAFF	TGCGCCAGCAGTGATCTTATGAACACTGAAGCTTTCTTT
16	.	.	TRBJ2-1	TRBV10-3	CAISEGRTHSYNEQFF	TGTGCCATCAGTGAGGGAAGGACACATTCCTACAATGAGCAGTTCTTC
15	.	.	TRBJ1-1	TRBV5-1	CASSLGAGWGTEAFF	TGCGCCAGCAGCTTGGGGGCAGGGTGGGGCACTGAAGCTTTCTTT
17	TRBD1	.	TRBJ1-2	TRBV19	CASSIDGDSKYNYGYTF	TGTGCCAGTAGTATAGACGGGGACAGCAAATATAACTATGGCTACACCTTC
13	TRBD1	few	TRBJ1-1	TRBV19	CASSPVEGAPAFF	TGTGCCAGTAGTCCCGTTGAGGGGGCCCCAGCTTTCTTT
14	.	.	TRBJ2-2	TRBV7-2	CASSYQAETGELFF	TGTGCCAGCAGCTACCAAGCGGAAACCGGGGAGCTGTTTTTT
16	TRBD1	once	TRBJ2-7	TRBV15	CATSRDRYRGNYEQYF	TGTGCCACCAGCAGAGATAGGTACAGGGGGAACTACGAGCAGTACTTC
15	.	.	TRBJ2-7	TRBV5-1	CASSLQTATLYEQYF	TGCGCCAGCAGCTTGCAAACAGCGACCCTCTACGAGCAGTACTTC
15	.	.	TRBJ1-1	TRBV6-1	CASSDVPGQNTEAFF	TGTGCCAGCAGTGACGTACCGGGACAGAACACTGAAGCTTTCTTT
14	.	.	TRBJ1-5	TRBV6-1	CASSDSWGMGPQHF	TGTGCCAGCAGTGACAGTTGGGGAATGGGGCCCCAGCATTTT
11	.	once	TRBJ1-4	TRBV18	CASRLNEKLFF	TGTGCCAGCCGCCTTAATGAAAAACTGTTTTTT
12	.	.	TRBJ2-1	TRBV27	CASSSGYNEQFF	TGTGCCAGCAGTTCAGGTTACAATGAGCAGTTCTTC